This entry lists 20 T cell receptor beta chains sequenced from one sample in a study of cytomegalovirus exposure and HLA in healthy donors. PCR employed 60 Vbeta and 13 Jbeta primers. The data were produced by immunoSEQ multiplex PCR, yet TCRdb's version contains in-frame clones alone and is incomplete. Among about 110,000 clones listed, around three quarters were seen once. The sample taken for sequencing was PBMCs. The receptor source for this set is a young man in good health and CMV-seropositive.

The V gene is TRBV6-1, the J gene TRBJ2-7, with D possibly being TRBD1 (5 bases). This CDR3 is 15 amino acids long. Germline-derived CDR1 and CDR2 are MNHNS and SASEGT. V was shortened by 2 bases and J by 1 base, with 12 bases between the two germline ends. The CDR3 DNA reads TGTGCCAGCAGTGAACGGTTGGGGCTTTCCTACGAGCAGTACTTC. The encoded protein is CASSERLGLSYEQYF.

The chain carries TRBV5-1 and TRBJ2-7; the D is unclear. Germline V lookup: CDR1 SGHRS, CDR2 YFSETQ. The ends were cut back, 5 bases at V and 5 bases at J, with 14 bases in the middle. This CDR3 is built from 13 residues. The CDR3 is CASSITSDNEQYF. The CDR3 nucleotides are TGCGCCAGCAGTATTACAAGCGATAACGAGCAGTACTTC.

The chain links TRBV25-1 to TRBJ2-7; 8 bases agree with TRBD1. Germline V gene lookup returns CDR1 MGHDK and CDR2 SYGVNS. V shed 5 bases and J 3 bases; nucleotides not matched to a gene: 3. The CDR3 runs to 13 residues. Written as DNA, the CDR3 is TGTGCCAGCAGTCACGGACAGGGCTACGAGCAGTACTTC. Translated: CASSHGQGYEQYF.

The chain uses TRBV28 and TRBJ2-7, with a tentative D call TRBD1 (6 bases). The CDR3 runs 14 residues. Germline CDR1 reads MDHEN; CDR2 reads SYDVKM. Trimming stripped 5 bases from V and 7 bases from J, with 18 bases between. CDR3 region: CASSRPRQRGEQYF. The DNA for the CDR3 is TGTGCCAGCAGTCGCCCCCGACAGAGGGGGGAGCAGTACTTC. Full variable domain (missing parts from reference TRBV28 and TRBJ2-7): DVKVTQSSRYLVKRTGEKVFLECVQDMDHENMFWYRQDPGLGLRLIYFSYDVKMKEKGDIPEGYSVSREKKERFSLILESASTNQTSMYLCASSRPRQRGEQYFGPGTRLTVT.

J is TRBJ1-1 and V is TRBV6-4; possible D gene TRBD1, 6 bases. Per the germline V gene, CDR1 is MRHNA and CDR2 is SNTAGT. The CDR3 runs to 13 residues. Trimming pared 4 bases from V and 2 bases from J, leaving 8 bases between. CDR3 amino acids: CASSGTANTEAFF. CDR3 in DNA: TGTGCCAGCAGTGGGACAGCTAACACTGAAGCTTTCTTT.

This chain connects TRBV5-1 to TRBJ2-3; 10 bases map to TRBD2. This CDR3 contains 14 residues. V was clipped by 0 bases and J by 10 bases; unmatched bases: 5. Germline lookup yields CDR1 SGHRS and CDR2 YFSETQ. Here the CDR3 DNA reads TGCGCCAGCAGCTTGGGGACTAGCGGTTCTCCGCAGTATTTT. This encodes CASSLGTSGSPQYF.

The rearrangement uses TRBV19 and TRBJ1-1; 10 positions agree with TRBD1. Trimming cost V 5 bases and J 4 bases; bases outside gene matches: 4. CDR1 and CDR2 (germline): LNHDA, SQIVND (reference sequence). The CDR3 sequence is 14 residues long. The CDR3 is CASSAGTGVTEAFF. In DNA, the CDR3 is TGTGCCAGTAGTGCCGGGACAGGGGTCACTGAAGCTTTCTTT.

V gene TRBV5-4 combines with J gene TRBJ2-7; 8 nucleotides match TRBD1. The CDR3 covers 14 residues. V was clipped by 4 bases and J by 0 bases; unmatched bases: 3. CDR1 and CDR2 (germline): SGHNT, YYREEE (reference sequence). The CDR3 is CASSPTGDSYEQYF. Here the CDR3 DNA reads TGTGCCAGCAGCCCGACAGGGGACTCCTACGAGCAGTACTTC.

The table lists this clone with a few counts. CDR3 in DNA: TGTGCCAGCAGTTTGGTGGCGGGCGGGGATACGCAGTATTTT. Translation gives CASSLVAGGDTQYF. The chain combines TRBV27 with TRBJ2-3, with a possible D match to TRBD2 (5 bases). The V end lost 3 bases, the J end lost 6 bases, and 13 bases lay between the germline ends. The germline V gene encodes CDR1 MNHEY and CDR2 SMNVEV (reference sequence). CDR3 size: 14 residues.

The chain links TRBV18 to TRBJ1-4; TRBD1 aligns across 7 bases. The germline V gene encodes CDR1 KGHSH and CDR2 LQKENI. The CDR3 spans 14 residues. V shed 3 bases, J shed 8 bases, and the junction held 6 bases outside the gene matches. The CDR3 DNA reads as TGTGCCAGCTCACCGGAGGGGGCGAGGGAAAAACTGTTTTTT. Encoded protein: CASSPEGAREKLFF.

This chain links TRBV4-1 with TRBJ2-7, with D perhaps TRBD1 (6 bases). Germline V gene data show CDR1 as MGHRA and CDR2 as YSYEKL. The CDR3 loop spans 15 amino acids. With 1 base removed from V and 2 bases from J, the gap between germline ends came to 12 bases. As DNA, the CDR3 is TGCGCCAGCAGCCAAGTTGAGGACAGAGCCTACGAGCAGTACTTC. Protein product: CASSQVEDRAYEQYF.

The genes are TRBV4-1 and TRBJ2-5; TRBD2 agrees at 11 bases. J gave up 2 bases and V 0 bases, and 5 bases lay outside the gene matches. Germline V gene data show CDR1 as MGHRA and CDR2 as YSYEKL. The CDR3 contains 17 residues. This CDR3 reads CASSQDFTSGGQETQYF. DNA of the CDR3: TGCGCCAGCAGCCAAGATTTTACTAGCGGGGGACAAGAGACCCAGTACTTC.

CDR3 DNA sequence: TGTGCCAGCAAATTAAACCGGCACAGCTCCTACAATGAGCAGTTCTTC. Translating it yields CASKLNRHSSYNEQFF. This rearrangement joins TRBV28 to TRBJ2-1; D unclear. Trimming shortened V by 7 bases and J by 0 bases, and 16 bases separated the two germline ends. CDR3 length: 16 residues. Germline CDR1 reads MDHEN; CDR2 reads SYDVKM.

The V and J genes are TRBV27 and TRBJ2-1, with 11 nucleotides matching TRBD2. Germline CDR1 MNHEY, CDR2 SMNVEV (reference sequence). The V segment lost 4 bases and the J segment 5 bases; nucleotides outside the gene matches: 16. The CDR3 length is 19 residues. CDR3 in DNA: TGTGCCAGCAGTTCATCACTAGCGGGGGTCCCAATTTCCGACAATGAGCAGTTCTTC. The encoded protein is CASSSSLAGVPISDNEQFF.

Worth noting for this clone: At one of its ends the junction is not consistent with the germline gene, which may arise from a read error. The chain joins TRBV27 to TRBJ1-2; possible D gene TRBD1, 5 bases. The V gene's germline CDR1 is MNHEY and CDR2 SMNVEV (reference sequence). This CDR3 is 13 amino acids long. In DNA, the CDR3 is TGTGCCAGCAGTAAGACAGTTAACTATGGCTACCCCTTC. Protein sequence: CASSKTVNYGYPF.

This clone was detected only once. The rearrangement uses TRBV7-8 and TRBJ2-1, with a weak D call TRBD1 (9 bases). The V and J ends lost 5 bases and 3 bases respectively, with 29 bases between them. The CDR3 runs 20 residues. Germline V gene lookup returns CDR1 SGHVS and CDR2 FQNEAQ. The chain's CDR3 is CASSRGRTGAERGYYNEQFF. Written as DNA, the CDR3 is TGTGCCAGCAGCCGCGGCCGGACAGGGGCAGAGCGGGGGTACTACAATGAGCAGTTCTTC.

Relative to its sample, this clone is large (0.1 to 1%). V is TRBV6-5 and J is TRBJ2-7, with 7 bases identical to TRBD1. V was clipped by 2 bases and J by 4 bases; unmatched bases: 5. CDR3 size: 14 residues. Germline V gene sequence: CDR1 MNHEY, CDR2 SVGAGI. CDR3 DNA sequence: TGTGCCAGCAGTTACGCCGGGACAGATTACGAGCAGTACTTC. Amino acid sequence: CASSYAGTDYEQYF.

V is TRBV23-1 and J is TRBJ1-2, with D possibly matching TRBD1 (6 bases). TRBV23-1 is an ORF; its function is uncertain. Between the trimmed V and J ends, which lost 0 bases and 7 bases, there was a span of 9 bases. The CDR3 length is 13 residues. This CDR3 reads CASSQSQGTGYTF. The CDR3 region has the DNA TGCGCCAGCAGTCAATCACAGGGTACTGGCTACACCTTC.

This clone was observed once. The gene calls are TRBV28 and TRBJ2-7; 9 positions agree with TRBD1. V was clipped by 7 bases and J by 5 bases; unmatched bases: 12. This CDR3 is 15 amino acids long. Germline V gene sequence: CDR1 MDHEN, CDR2 SYDVKM. Here the CDR3 DNA reads TGTGCCAGCATTCCTGGACAGGGGATCCGCCACGAGCAGTACTTC. Amino acid sequence: CASIPGQGIRHEQYF.

V gene TRBV9 combines with J gene TRBJ2-5; 10 bases are shared with TRBD1. V was pared by 3 bases and J by 3 bases, with 5 bases of the junction left unmatched. Per germline, CDR1 SGDLS and CDR2 YYNGEE. This CDR3 has 15 amino acids. CDR3 DNA: TGTGCCAGCAGCGACGGGACAGGGGATGAAGAGACCCAGTACTTC. Protein product: CASSDGTGDEETQYF.